These T cell receptor beta chains were read from a single sample in a study of T-cell memory formation after mild COVID-19. TCRdb itself ran the 5' RACE reads through MiXCR, one entry per CDR3 protein. The table shows around 150,000 distinct CDR3 sequences, with approximately 10% occurring only once. The sequenced sample was PBMCs or a T cell subset sorted from them (not recorded which). The receptors were gathered from a man younger than 35 who had mild COVID-19 (a few samples of this study predate the infection). Cell type and time point are not known. Each CDR3 is given without its conserved first and last residue. The order of the fields is clone size, V gene, J gene, CDR3 protein. A row's size may be missing; if present it is once, few, many or a size class.

-	TRBV2	TRBJ1-2	ASKRQSNLRYT
-	TRBV11-1	TRBJ1-1	ASSLWGVPEAF
-	TRBV12-3/TRBV12-4	TRBJ2-7	ASSLREGAGEQY
-	TRBV5-1	TRBJ2-5	ASSFSGETQY
few	TRBV5-1	TRBJ2-2	ASSLGTSLSVAGELF
many	TRBV7-8	TRBJ2-5	ASSLDLTETQY
few	TRBV27	TRBJ2-3	ASRRLAGGLNTDTQY
-	TRBV6-5	TRBJ1-2	ASSYSLNGANYGYT
few	TRBV14	TRBJ2-1	ASSQGLWRGDNEQF
-	TRBV6-5	TRBJ2-5	ASSYRGPLGETQY